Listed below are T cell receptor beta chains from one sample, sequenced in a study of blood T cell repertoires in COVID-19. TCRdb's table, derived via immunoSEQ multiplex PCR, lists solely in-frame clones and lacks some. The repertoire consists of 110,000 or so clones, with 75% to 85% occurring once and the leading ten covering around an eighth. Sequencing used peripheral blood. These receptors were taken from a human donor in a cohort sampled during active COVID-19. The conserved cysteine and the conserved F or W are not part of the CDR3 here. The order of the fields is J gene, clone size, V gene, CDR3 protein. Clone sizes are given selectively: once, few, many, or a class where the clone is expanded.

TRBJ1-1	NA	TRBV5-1	ASSWGQNTEAF
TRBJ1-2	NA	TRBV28	ASSLSMTTNYGYT
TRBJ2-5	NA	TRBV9	ASSVAGGQETQY
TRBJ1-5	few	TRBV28	ASRDSGPGPQH
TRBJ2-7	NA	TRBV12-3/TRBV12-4	ASSPTGSYEQY
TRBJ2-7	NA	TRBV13	ASSSSRLAGGYEQY
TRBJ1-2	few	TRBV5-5	ASSLGQGKYYYGYT
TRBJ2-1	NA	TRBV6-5	ASGLADYNEQF
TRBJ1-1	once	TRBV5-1	ASSLTGQNTEAF
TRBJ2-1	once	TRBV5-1	ASSPDTATGDEQF
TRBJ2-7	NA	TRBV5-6	ASSLAPGTVGIYEQY
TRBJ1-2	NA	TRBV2	ASRGHIRGEDGYT
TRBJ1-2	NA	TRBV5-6	ASSSRDRATIYGYT
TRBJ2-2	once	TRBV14	ASSRGTSGTGELF
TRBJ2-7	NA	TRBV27	ASSSFGRGITYEQY
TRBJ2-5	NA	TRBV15	ATSRGFGSEETQY
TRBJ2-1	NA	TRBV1	TSSPLTSGVYNEQF
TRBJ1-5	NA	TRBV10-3	AISEWEGRPQH
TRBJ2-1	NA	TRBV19	AASAGGYNEQF
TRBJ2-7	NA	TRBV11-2	ASSLGGSDYEQY
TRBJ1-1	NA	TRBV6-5	ASGDRENTEAF
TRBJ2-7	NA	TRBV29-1	SVELAGGSYEQY
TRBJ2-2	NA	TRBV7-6	ASSPRQGANTGELF
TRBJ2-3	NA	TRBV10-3	AISEGTSGGADTQY
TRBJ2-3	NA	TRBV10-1	ASKHDGTSTQY
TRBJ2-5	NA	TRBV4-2	ASSQSTSGVFLTQY
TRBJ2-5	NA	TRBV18	ASSTRGGLQETQY
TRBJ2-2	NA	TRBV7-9	ASSSYRGQVTGELF
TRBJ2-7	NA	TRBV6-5	ATGLAYEQY
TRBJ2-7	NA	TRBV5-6	ASSLTGRVEQY
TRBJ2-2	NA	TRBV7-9	ASSYQGAGELF
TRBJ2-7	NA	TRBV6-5	ASSEDRAYEQY
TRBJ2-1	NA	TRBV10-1	ASSPGQGYNEQF
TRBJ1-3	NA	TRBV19	ASRERQGAGNTIY
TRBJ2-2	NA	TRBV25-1	ASRQGQSTGELF
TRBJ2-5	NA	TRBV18	ASSPPGQRETQY
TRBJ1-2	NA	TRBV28	ASMIDRDYGYT
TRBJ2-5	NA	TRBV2	ASSPGLSGETQY
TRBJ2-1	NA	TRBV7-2	ASSLDGVAGGPEQF
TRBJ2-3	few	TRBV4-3	ASSQAPASSTDTQY
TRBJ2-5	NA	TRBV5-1	ASSSHTRGGPGSQETQY
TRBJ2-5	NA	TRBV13	ASSLSHRGQETQY
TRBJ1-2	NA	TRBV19	ASSIHTRPGSGGYT
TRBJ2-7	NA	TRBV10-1	ASSDPGTGHYEQY
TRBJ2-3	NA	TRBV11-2	ASSTRRLDTQY
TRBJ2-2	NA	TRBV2	ASRGQGFTGELF
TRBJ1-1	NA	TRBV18	ASSPREGFMNTEAF
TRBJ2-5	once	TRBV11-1	ASSPLANQETQY
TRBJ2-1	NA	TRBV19	ASSPPRYDNEQF
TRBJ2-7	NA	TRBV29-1	SALQGSSYEQY
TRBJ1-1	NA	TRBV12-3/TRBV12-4	ASSLQMNTEAF
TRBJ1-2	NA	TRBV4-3	ASSQDRTGGPIYGYT
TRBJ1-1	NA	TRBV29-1	SVEGANTEAF
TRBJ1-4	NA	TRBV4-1	AAGTEGQKLF
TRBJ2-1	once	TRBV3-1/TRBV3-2	ASSQLAGGLQF